This T cell receptor (beta chain) was sequenced during a study of blood T cell repertoires in COVID-19. Study at large: Acute and convalescent COVID-19 samples came from the United States, Italy and Spain. T cells, B-cell-depleted T cells, or PBMCs provided the cDNA or gDNA that served as material.

V trimming: 4 bases; J trimming: 0 bases; junction bases outside the gene matches: 6. The length of the CDR3 is 15 residues. Looked up from germline, CDR1 is LGHNA and CDR2 is YNFKEQ. Study processing details: Amplification of reference gene primers was used by the study to estimate nucleated cell counts. Generated by immunoSEQ multiplex PCR, the TCRdb table keeps only in-frame clones and is missing some. D and trimming come from the DNA, and the V and J calls and clone size come from that table. The table has about 140,000 clones, around 80% seen once. The sequence derives from an elderly woman with active or convalescent COVID-19. The source material was peripheral blood. The J gene is TRBJ2-7, the V gene TRBV4-2; 7 positions match TRBD1. CDR3 residues: CASSRDGTASYEQYF. CDR3 bases: TGTGCCAGCAGCCGGGATGGGACAGCCTCCTACGAGCAGTACTTC.